These T cell receptor beta chains were read from a single sample in a study of cytomegalovirus exposure and HLA in healthy donors. Repertoires were generated with immunoSEQ multiplex PCR, while TCRdb's copy carries only in-frame clones and drops some. This table has some 70,000 clones, around 81% appearing once. The sequenced sample consisted of PBMCs. Every receptor here comes from a man aged 50-59 years in good health and CMV-seronegative. Each CDR3 is given with its conserved first and last residue. D genes are given only for firm matches. Clone size is stated in some rows and not others, as once, few, many or a class when expanded.

D gene | J gene | clone size | V gene | CDR3 protein
- | TRBJ2-5 | - | TRBV6-5 | CASSSIGETQYF
TRBD1 | TRBJ2-1 | - | TRBV28 | CASRARVGQYYNEQFF
- | TRBJ2-1 | - | TRBV10-3 | CAISEFAGSSYNEQFF
- | TRBJ2-3 | - | TRBV30 | CAWRKQGGADTQYF
- | TRBJ1-2 | - | TRBV28 | CASSLGGVDYGYTF
- | TRBJ2-1 | - | TRBV19 | CASSIIGGTFFLDEQFF
TRBD1 | TRBJ1-1 | few | TRBV6-5 | CASRGWGQGAFF
- | TRBJ1-4 | - | TRBV5-1 | CASSLTGGGDEKLFF
- | TRBJ1-1 | - | TRBV28 | CASSFDQGYLTEAFF
TRBD1 | TRBJ2-7 | - | TRBV27 | CASIGNRGHEQYF
- | TRBJ2-4 | - | TRBV5-6 | CASSSPGQLAKNIQYF
- | TRBJ1-2 | - | TRBV5-6 | CASSLNFQGYGYTF
- | TRBJ1-1 | - | TRBV28 | CASTAVQGVNTEAFF
- | TRBJ1-5 | few | TRBV28 | CASSPPNRVRSNQPQHF
- | TRBJ1-3 | - | TRBV6-1 | CASSDYSTAGNTIYF
- | TRBJ1-1 | - | TRBV6-5 | CASSSGEVVNTEAFF
- | TRBJ2-3 | - | TRBV5-4 | CASSPEDYSATDTQYF
- | TRBJ1-5 | - | TRBV5-8 | CASSLRRLVNQPQHF